This T cell receptor (beta chain) was documented in a study of blood T cell repertoires in COVID-19. Per germline, CDR1 SSHAT and CDR2 FNYEAQ (reference sequence). The CDR3 runs 16 residues. What the recovered Cohort 3 donors had was two negative PCRs, clearance, or symptom resolution. TCRdb's table, derived via immunoSEQ multiplex PCR, lists solely in-frame clones and lacks some. The profile shows some 330,000 clones, around four fifths of them singletons. The sequencing sample was made of PBMCs or T cells enriched from blood (not recorded which). The chain carries TRBV7-7 and TRBJ2-2; 12 bases fit TRBD2. The sequence came from a woman aged 45-65 years who had recovered from COVID-19. The DNA of the CDR3 is TGTGCTAGCGGCTCCCTAGCGGGGGGGTCGGTCGGGGAGCTGTTTTTT. It codes for CASGSLAGGSVGELFF.